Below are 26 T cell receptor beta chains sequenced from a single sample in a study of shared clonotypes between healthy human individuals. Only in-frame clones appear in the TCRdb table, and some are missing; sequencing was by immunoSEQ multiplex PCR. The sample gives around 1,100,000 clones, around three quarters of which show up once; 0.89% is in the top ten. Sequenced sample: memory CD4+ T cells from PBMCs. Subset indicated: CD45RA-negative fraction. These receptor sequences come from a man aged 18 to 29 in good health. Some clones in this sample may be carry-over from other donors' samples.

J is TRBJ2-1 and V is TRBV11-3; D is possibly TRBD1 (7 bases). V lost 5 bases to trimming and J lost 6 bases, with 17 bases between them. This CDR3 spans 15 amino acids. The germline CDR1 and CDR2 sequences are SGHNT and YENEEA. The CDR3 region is CASSGGTVGVNEQFF. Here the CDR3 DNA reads TGTGCCAGCAGCGGAGGGACAGTAGGTGTCAATGAGCAGTTCTTC.

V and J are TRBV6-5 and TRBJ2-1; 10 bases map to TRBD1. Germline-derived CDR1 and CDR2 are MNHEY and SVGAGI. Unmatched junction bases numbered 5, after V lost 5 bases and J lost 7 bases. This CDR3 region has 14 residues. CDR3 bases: TGTGCCAGCAGTGGATGGACAGGGGGGAATGAGCAGTTCTTC. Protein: CASSGWTGGNEQFF.

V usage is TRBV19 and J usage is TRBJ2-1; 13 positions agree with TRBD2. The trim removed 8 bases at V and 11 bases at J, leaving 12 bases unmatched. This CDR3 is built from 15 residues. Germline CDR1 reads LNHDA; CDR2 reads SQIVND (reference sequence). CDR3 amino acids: CASHLGTSGEVQQFF. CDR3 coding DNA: TGTGCCAGTCATCTGGGGACTAGCGGGGAGGTACAGCAGTTCTTC. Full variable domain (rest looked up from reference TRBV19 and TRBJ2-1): DGGITQSPKYLFRKEGQNVTLSCEQNLNHDAMYWYRQDPGQGLRLIYYSQIVNDFQKGDIAEGYSVSREKKESFPLTVTSAQKNPTAFYLCASHLGTSGEVQQFFGPGTRLTVL.

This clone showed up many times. As DNA, the CDR3 is TGTGCCAGCAGTTTACTGAGGGTCACGCAGAACACTGAAGCTTTCTTT. As protein: CASSLLRVTQNTEAFF. V is TRBV28 and J is TRBJ1-1; D remains ambiguous. V was clipped by 2 bases and J by 1 base, with 14 bases between them. The germline CDR1 and CDR2 sequences are MDHEN and SYDVKM. CDR3 length: 16 residues.

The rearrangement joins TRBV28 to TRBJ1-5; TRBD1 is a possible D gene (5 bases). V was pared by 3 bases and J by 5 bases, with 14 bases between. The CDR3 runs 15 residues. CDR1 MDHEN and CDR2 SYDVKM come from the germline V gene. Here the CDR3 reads CASSFGQGRYQPQHF. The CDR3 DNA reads TGTGCCAGCAGTTTTGGGCAGGGTAGATATCAGCCCCAGCATTTT.

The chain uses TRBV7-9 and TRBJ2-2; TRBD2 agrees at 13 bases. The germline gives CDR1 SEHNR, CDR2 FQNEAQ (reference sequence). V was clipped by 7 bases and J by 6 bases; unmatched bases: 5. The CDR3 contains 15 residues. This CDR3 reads CASTRTSGSAGELFF. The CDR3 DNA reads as TGTGCCAGCACCCGGACTAGCGGGAGTGCCGGGGAGCTGTTTTTT.

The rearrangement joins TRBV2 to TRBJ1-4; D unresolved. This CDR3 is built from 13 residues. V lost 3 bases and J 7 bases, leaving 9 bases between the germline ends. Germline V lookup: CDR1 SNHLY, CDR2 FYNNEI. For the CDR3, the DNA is TGTGCCAGCAGTGAGCGGAACAGTGAAAAACTGTTTTTT. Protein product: CASSERNSEKLFF.

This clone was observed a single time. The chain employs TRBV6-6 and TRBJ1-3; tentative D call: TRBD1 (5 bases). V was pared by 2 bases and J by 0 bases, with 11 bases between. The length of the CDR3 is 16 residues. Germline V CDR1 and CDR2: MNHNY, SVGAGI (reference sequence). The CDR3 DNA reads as TGTGCCAGCAGTTACCCTTCTGGGGGCTCTGGAAACACCATATATTTT. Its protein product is CASSYPSGGSGNTIYF.

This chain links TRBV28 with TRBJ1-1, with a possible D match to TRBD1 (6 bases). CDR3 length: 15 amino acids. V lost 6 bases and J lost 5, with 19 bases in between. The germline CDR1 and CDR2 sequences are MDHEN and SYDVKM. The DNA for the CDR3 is TGTGCCAGCAGGTTGTTCAGGGGTCCGAGTACTGAAGCTTTCTTT. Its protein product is CASRLFRGPSTEAFF.

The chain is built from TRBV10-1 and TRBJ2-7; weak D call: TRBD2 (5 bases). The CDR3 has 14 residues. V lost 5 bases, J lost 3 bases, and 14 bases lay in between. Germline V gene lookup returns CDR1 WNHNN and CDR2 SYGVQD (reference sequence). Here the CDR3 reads CASSFGGSFYEQYF. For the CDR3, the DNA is TGCGCCAGCAGTTTCGGAGGCAGTTTCTACGAGCAGTACTTC.

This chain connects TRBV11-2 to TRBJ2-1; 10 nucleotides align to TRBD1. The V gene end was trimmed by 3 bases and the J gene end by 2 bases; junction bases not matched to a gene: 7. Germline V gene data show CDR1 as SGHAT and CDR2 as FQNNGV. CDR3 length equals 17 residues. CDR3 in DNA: TGTGCCAGCAGCTTGCTTTTGACAGGGGGCGCCTACAATGAGCAGTTCTTC. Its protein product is CASSLLLTGGAYNEQFF. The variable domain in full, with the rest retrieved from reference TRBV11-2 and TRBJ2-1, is EAGVAQSPRYKIIEKRQSVAFWCNPISGHATLYWYQQILGQGPKLLIQFQNNGVVDDSQLPKDRFSAERLKGVDSTLKIQPAKLEDSAVYLCASSLLLTGGAYNEQFFGPGTRLTVL.

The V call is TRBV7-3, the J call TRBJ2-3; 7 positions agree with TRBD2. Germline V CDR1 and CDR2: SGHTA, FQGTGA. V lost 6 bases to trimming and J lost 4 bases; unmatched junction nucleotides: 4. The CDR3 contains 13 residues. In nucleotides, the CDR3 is TGTGCCAGCAGACGCGGGGGAGCAGATACGCAGTATTTT. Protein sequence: CASRRGGADTQYF.

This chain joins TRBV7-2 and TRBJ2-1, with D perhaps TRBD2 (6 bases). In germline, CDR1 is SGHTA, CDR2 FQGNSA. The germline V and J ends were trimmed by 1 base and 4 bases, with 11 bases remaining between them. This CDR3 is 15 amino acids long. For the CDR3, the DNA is TGTGCCAGCAGCTTAGTGGGACTCCGTTACAATGAGCAGTTCTTC. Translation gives CASSLVGLRYNEQFF.

The CDR3 region has the DNA TGTGCCAGCAGCTTCCACAGGGACTCTGGGGCCAACGTCCTGACTTTC. Protein product: CASSFHRDSGANVLTF. This sequence joins TRBV5-4 and TRBJ2-6, with TRBD1 as a possible D gene (6 bases). The CDR3 covers 16 residues. Germline CDR1 reads SGHNT; CDR2 reads YYREEE (reference sequence). V lost 2 bases and J lost 0, with 9 bases in between.

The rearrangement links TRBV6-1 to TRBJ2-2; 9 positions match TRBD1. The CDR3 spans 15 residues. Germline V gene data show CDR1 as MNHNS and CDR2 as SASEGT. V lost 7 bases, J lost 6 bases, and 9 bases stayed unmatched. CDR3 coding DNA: TGTGCCAGCACTCGGGGGACAGGGAGTTCCGGGGAGCTGTTTTTT. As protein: CASTRGTGSSGELFF.

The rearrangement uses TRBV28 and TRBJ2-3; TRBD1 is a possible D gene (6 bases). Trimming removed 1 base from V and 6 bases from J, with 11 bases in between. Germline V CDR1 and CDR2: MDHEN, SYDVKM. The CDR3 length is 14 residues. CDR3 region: CASSLLQGDDTQYF. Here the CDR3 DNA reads TGTGCCAGCAGTTTATTACAGGGCGACGATACGCAGTATTTT.

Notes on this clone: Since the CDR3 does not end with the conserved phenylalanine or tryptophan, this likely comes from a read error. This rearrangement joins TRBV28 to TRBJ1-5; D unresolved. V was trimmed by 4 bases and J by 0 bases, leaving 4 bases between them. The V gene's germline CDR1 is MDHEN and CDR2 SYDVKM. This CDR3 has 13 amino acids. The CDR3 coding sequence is TGTGCCAGCAGTTGGGATAGCAATCAGCCCCAGCATTTG. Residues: CASSWDSNQPQHL.

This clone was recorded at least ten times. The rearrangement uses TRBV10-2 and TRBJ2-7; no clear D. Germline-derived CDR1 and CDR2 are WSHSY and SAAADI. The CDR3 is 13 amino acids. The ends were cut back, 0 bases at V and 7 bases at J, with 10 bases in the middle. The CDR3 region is CASSESWSFEQYF. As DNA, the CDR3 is TGCGCCAGCAGTGAGTCGTGGAGTTTTGAGCAGTACTTC.

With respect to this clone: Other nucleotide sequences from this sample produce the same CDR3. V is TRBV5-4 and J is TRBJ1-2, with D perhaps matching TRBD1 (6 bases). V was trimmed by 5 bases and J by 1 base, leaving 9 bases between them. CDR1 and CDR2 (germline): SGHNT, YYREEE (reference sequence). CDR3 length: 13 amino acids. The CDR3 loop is CASSADSNYGYTF. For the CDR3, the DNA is TGTGCCAGCAGTGCGGACAGTAACTATGGCTACACCTTC.

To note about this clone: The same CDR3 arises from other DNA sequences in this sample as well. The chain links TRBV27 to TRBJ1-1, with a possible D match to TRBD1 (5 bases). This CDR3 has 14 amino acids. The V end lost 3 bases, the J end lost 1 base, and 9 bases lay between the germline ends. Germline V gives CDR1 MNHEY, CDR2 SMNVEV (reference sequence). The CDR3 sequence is CASSLQGGNTEAFF. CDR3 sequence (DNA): TGTGCCAGCAGTTTGCAGGGCGGGAACACTGAAGCTTTCTTT.

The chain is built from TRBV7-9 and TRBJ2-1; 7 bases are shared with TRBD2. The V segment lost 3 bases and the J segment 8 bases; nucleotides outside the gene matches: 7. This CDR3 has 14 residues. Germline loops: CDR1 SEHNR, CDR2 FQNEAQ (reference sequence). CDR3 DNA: TGTGCCAGCAGCTTCTCACTTCGGGGGGATGAGCAGTTCTTC. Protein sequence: CASSFSLRGDEQFF. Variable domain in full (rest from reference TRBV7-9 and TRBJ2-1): DTGVSQNPRHKITKRGQNVTFRCDPISEHNRLYWYRQTLGQGPEFLTYFQNEAQLEKSRLLSDRFSAERPKGSFSTLEIQRTEQGDSAMYLCASSFSLRGDEQFFGPGTRLTVL.

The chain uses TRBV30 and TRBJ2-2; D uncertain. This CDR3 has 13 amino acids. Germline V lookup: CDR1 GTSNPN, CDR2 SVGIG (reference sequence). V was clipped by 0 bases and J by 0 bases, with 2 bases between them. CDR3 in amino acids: CAWSVPNTGELFF. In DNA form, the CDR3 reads TGTGCCTGGAGTGTTCCGAACACCGGGGAGCTGTTTTTT.

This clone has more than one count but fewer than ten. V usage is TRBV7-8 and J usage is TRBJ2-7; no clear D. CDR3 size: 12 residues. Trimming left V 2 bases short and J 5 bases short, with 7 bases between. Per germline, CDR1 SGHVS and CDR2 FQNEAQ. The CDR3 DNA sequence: TGTGCCAGCAGCTTACAAAGCGACGAGCAGTACTTC. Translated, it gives CASSLQSDEQYF.

In DNA, the CDR3 is TGCAGCGTACAGCGACCAGAGTCGTACAATGAGCAGTTCTTC. Translated: CSVQRPESYNEQFF. V and J are TRBV29-1 and TRBJ2-1, with D unclear. CDR1 is SQVTM, CDR2 ANQGSEA, per germline. V lost 6 bases, J lost 4 bases, and 16 bases lay in between. The CDR3 covers 14 residues.

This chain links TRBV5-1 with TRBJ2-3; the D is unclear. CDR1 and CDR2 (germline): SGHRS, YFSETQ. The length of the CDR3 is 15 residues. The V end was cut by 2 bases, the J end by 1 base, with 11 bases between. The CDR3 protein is CASSLFAQGTDTQYF. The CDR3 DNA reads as TGCGCCAGCAGCTTATTCGCCCAGGGCACAGATACGCAGTATTTT.

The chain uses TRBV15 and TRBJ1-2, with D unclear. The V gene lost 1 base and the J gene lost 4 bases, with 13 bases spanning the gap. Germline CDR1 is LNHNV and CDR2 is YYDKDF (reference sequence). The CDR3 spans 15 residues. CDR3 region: CATSRVFARSYGYTF. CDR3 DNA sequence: TGTGCCACCAGCAGAGTATTTGCCAGGAGCTATGGCTACACCTTC.